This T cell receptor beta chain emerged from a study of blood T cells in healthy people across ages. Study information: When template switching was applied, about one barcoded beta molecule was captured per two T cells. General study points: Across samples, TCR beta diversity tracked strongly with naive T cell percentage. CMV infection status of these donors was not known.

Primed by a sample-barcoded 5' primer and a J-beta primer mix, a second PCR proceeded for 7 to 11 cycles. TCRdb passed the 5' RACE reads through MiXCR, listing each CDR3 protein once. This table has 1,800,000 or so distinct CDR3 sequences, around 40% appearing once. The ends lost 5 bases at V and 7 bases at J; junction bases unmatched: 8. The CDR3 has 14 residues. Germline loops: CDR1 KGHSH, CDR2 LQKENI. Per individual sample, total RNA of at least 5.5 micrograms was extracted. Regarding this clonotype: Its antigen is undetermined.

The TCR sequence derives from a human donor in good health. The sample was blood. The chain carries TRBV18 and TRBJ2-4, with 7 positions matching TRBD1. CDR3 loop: CASSSDTGENIQYF. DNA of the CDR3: TGTGCCAGCTCATCTGATACAGGGGAGAACATTCAGTACTTC.